This T cell receptor beta chain was recovered during a study of PD-L1 blockade in urothelial cancer. Study-wide context: Intravenous atezolizumab, 1,200 mg every 3 weeks, was begun by patients in the mid-2010s.

This clone came up a few times. This CDR3 is built from 13 residues. Unmatched junction bases numbered 7, after V lost 10 bases and J lost 4 bases. CDR1 is MDHEN, CDR2 SYDVKM, per germline. Sequencing was performed with immunoSEQ multiplex PCR; in TCRdb, only in-frame clones are kept and a portion is missing. This sample has over 35,000 clones, with about 82% found just once. Documented time point: pretreatment peripheral blood. The study enrolled patients with locally advanced or metastatic urothelial carcinoma. The chain uses TRBV28 and TRBJ1-3, with 7 bases matching TRBD1. The source is a man older than 75 with urothelial cancer. Sequences were derived from PBMCs, sampled around atezolizumab (anti-PD-L1) treatment. CDR3: CATDRAGGNTIYF. CDR3 DNA sequence: TGTGCCACCGACAGGGCTGGCGGAAACACCATATATTTT.